The rows below give T cell receptor beta chains drawn from one sample of a study of blood T cell repertoires in COVID-19. Repertoires were generated with immunoSEQ multiplex PCR, while TCRdb's copy carries only in-frame clones and drops some. The sample has roughly 250,000 clones, approximately 87% seen once. The sample taken for sequencing was peripheral blood. These TCRs come from a human donor in a cohort sampled during active COVID-19. Each CDR3 is given with its conserved first and last residue.

v_call	j_call	cdr3_aa
TRBV15	TRBJ2-7	CATSSPSGGRLSFGSYEQYF
TRBV24-1	TRBJ2-1	CATSTGTSLNEQFF
TRBV5-1	TRBJ2-5	CASSLEAGQETQYF
TRBV13	TRBJ2-7	CASSLGTGVPYEQYF
TRBV13	TRBJ2-2	CASSLSPLGTGELFF
TRBV4-2	TRBJ2-3	CASSHAGGVGDTQYF
TRBV5-1	TRBJ2-7	CASSFRTGSYEQYF
TRBV11-2	TRBJ2-2	CASSLDPVAGELFF
TRBV7-2	TRBJ1-6	CASRPPGQTNSPLHF
TRBV7-8	TRBJ2-1	CASSPLGAGDNEQFF
TRBV3-1/TRBV3-2	TRBJ2-7	CASSQSAGAYEQYF
TRBV9	TRBJ2-6	CASSAILIGANVLTF
TRBV9	TRBJ1-2	CASSVAAQGAGYTF
TRBV7-2	TRBJ2-3	CASSSQGGTDTQYF
TRBV7-8	TRBJ2-3	CASSLSAGGMVNTQYF
TRBV5-4	TRBJ2-1	CASSGEQGNNEQFF
TRBV28	TRBJ2-7	CASSLGGTGGYEQYF
TRBV7-8	TRBJ2-1	CASSRDSNNEQFF
TRBV15	TRBJ2-1	CATSRGKWSSYNEQFF
TRBV28	TRBJ1-2	CASSWARGYTF
TRBV6-5	TRBJ1-2	CASSYEPLRYCYTF
TRBV18	TRBJ2-7	CASSLGSGRAGYEQYF
TRBV11-2	TRBJ2-5	CASSLVLGSSVQETQYF
TRBV5-1	TRBJ2-3	CASSFRRAGGGDTQYF
TRBV15	TRBJ1-6	CATSFGAGGKSPLHF
TRBV5-1	TRBJ2-5	CASSLGARWETQYF
TRBV2	TRBJ2-2	CASSEAPRRLRGNTGELFF
TRBV18	TRBJ2-6	CASSPYSVSGANVLTF
TRBV12-3/TRBV12-4	TRBJ2-7	CASSPIRGYEQYF
TRBV29-1	TRBJ2-1	CSVARVEQFF
TRBV2	TRBJ2-7	CASSTDRGTYEQYF
TRBV7-9	TRBJ2-5	CASSGRTGLGETQYF
TRBV6-5	TRBJ1-2	CASSYDRTGDINGYTF
TRBV5-5	TRBJ1-1	CASRRTGDLTEAFF
TRBV27	TRBJ2-1	CASSTPGTSGSNEQFF
TRBV28	TRBJ1-5	CASSKRPGTGGGYQPQHF
TRBV19	TRBJ1-2	CASRPKQGYGYTF
TRBV27	TRBJ1-1	CASSLWSGGTEAFF
TRBV7-7	TRBJ1-1	CASSPLRAGIYTEAFF
TRBV11-3	TRBJ2-7	CASSLGFGGAYEQYF
TRBV3-1/TRBV3-2	TRBJ1-6	CASSQVLYSPLHF
TRBV7-9	TRBJ1-5	CASGGQGNQPQHF
TRBV4-2	TRBJ2-1	CASSQGTSGGSYNEQFF
TRBV28	TRBJ1-2	CASSNYIAGYTF
TRBV11-3	TRBJ2-2	CASSLSSAGELFF
TRBV7-9	TRBJ1-2	CASSLEGEGGYTF
TRBV20-1	TRBJ2-7	CSAPRAYEQYF
TRBV4-3	TRBJ2-3	CASGQGQGLGDTQYF
TRBV29-1	TRBJ2-3	CSVETGIETQYF
TRBV19	TRBJ1-6	CASSIYPGTSDSPLHF
TRBV7-8	TRBJ2-1	CASSLGGVDEQFF
TRBV28	TRBJ1-5	CASSILQGRNQPQHF
TRBV18	TRBJ2-3	CASSPRDRGTDTQYF
TRBV2	TRBJ1-5	CASSFGTGGAGNQPQHF
TRBV2	TRBJ1-1	CASKNPRGLSLTEAFF